These 5 T cell receptor beta chains came from one sample sequenced in a study of cytomegalovirus exposure and HLA in healthy donors. This PCR relied on a set of 60 Vbeta primers and 13 Jbeta primers. TCRdb keeps only in-frame clones here, not all; method: immunoSEQ multiplex PCR. The table records roughly 120,000 clones, over 75% of them present only once. The sequenced material came from PBMCs. These receptors came from a human donor in good health.

This chain uses TRBV6-1 with TRBJ2-1, with TRBD2 as a possible D gene (6 bases). Germline loops: CDR1 MNHNS, CDR2 SASEGT. The CDR3 consists of 15 residues. The ends were cut back, 6 bases at V and 2 bases at J, with 14 bases in the middle. The CDR3 is CASSASSVAYNEQFF. As DNA, the CDR3 is TGTGCCAGCAGCGCGTCTAGCGTAGCCTACAATGAGCAGTTCTTC.

This clone was detected only a few times. This chain connects TRBV7-7 to TRBJ1-1; 7 positions match TRBD1. Germline V CDR1 and CDR2: SSHAT, FNYEAQ (reference sequence). The trim removed 5 bases at V and 6 bases at J, leaving 9 bases unmatched. The CDR3 covers 14 residues. As DNA, the CDR3 is TGTGCCAGCAGCCCGCGACAGGGATCTTCTGAAGCTTTCTTT. It is translated as CASSPRQGSSEAFF. The full variable domain, completed using reference TRBV7-7 and TRBJ1-1, is GAGVSQSPRYKVTKRGQDVTLRCDPISSHATLYWYQQALGQGPEFLTYFNYEAQPDKSGLPSDRFSAERPEGSISTLTIQRTEQRDSAMYRCASSPRQGSSEAFFGQGTRLTVV.

This clone showed up just a few times. This chain links TRBV18 with TRBJ2-7; perhaps TRBD2 as D (5 bases). CDR3 size: 15 residues. The V end lost 8 bases, the J end lost 2 bases, and 19 bases lay between the germline ends. Germline V gives CDR1 KGHSH, CDR2 LQKENI. CDR3 region: CASLPTSGGPYEQYF. CDR3 DNA: TGTGCCAGCCTCCCGACGAGCGGTGGGCCCTACGAGCAGTACTTC.

Concerning this clone: No conserved phenylalanine or tryptophan is present at the end of the CDR3, so a read error is the likely explanation. V is TRBV6-1 and J is TRBJ2-7; 7 bases align to TRBD1. Per the germline V gene, CDR1 is MNHNS and CDR2 is SASEGT. Trimming took 2 bases from V and 2 from J; bases not matched to a gene: 6. The length of the CDR3 is 15 residues. This CDR3 reads CASSEIGTEAYEQYL. DNA of the CDR3: TGTGCCAGCAGTGAAATCGGGACAGAAGCCTACGAGCAGTACCTC.

The chain joins TRBV28 to TRBJ1-3; D is uncertain. The CDR3 is 17 residues long. The V and J ends lost 5 bases and 2 bases respectively, with 19 bases between them. From germline, CDR1 is MDHEN and CDR2 SYDVKM. The CDR3 reads CASSIYRTRGAGNTIYF. CDR3 bases: TGTGCCAGCAGTATATATAGGACCCGGGGTGCTGGAAACACCATATATTTT.